The 23 T cell receptor beta chains below were found in one sample sequenced in a study of neoadjuvant anti-PD-1 for oral cavity cancer. The table came from immunoSEQ multiplex PCR; TCRdb's copy has only in-frame clones and leaves some out. The sample lists tens of thousands of clones, roughly nine tenths occurring once. Time point here: after neoadjuvant nivolumab, at surgical resection. Source: PBMCs, taken after nivolumab (anti-PD-1) treatment. The receptors stem from a person aged 35-79 years with oral cavity squamous cell carcinoma.

V gene TRBV7-8 combines with J gene TRBJ1-2, with TRBD1 identical over 7 bases. This CDR3 is 13 amino acids long. Germline V gene lookup returns CDR1 SGHVS and CDR2 FQNEAQ. The junction had 4 bases not matched to a gene; V was cut back by 5 bases and J by 4 bases. CDR3 protein: CASSPRDSYGYTF. The DNA of the CDR3 is TGTGCCAGCAGCCCCCGGGACAGCTATGGCTACACCTTC.

This clone was observed once. This chain links TRBV5-4 with TRBJ2-3; D gene unclear. Deletions cut 1 base from V and 6 bases from J, with 15 bases between. Germline V lookup: CDR1 SGHNT, CDR2 YYREEE (reference sequence). CDR3 size: 15 residues. The CDR3 sequence is CASSLRNPAWDTQYF. The CDR3 DNA is TGTGCCAGCAGCTTGCGCAACCCGGCTTGGGATACGCAGTATTTT.

The rearrangement uses TRBV6-1 and TRBJ2-1; D call uncertain. The germline CDR1 and CDR2 sequences are MNHNS and SASEGT. V was clipped by 2 bases and J by 12 bases, with 14 bases between them. This CDR3 has 13 amino acids. The CDR3 loop reads CASSELGLWGQFF. The CDR3 coding sequence is TGTGCCAGCAGTGAATTGGGCCTCTGGGGGCAGTTCTTC.

The chain couples TRBV27 to TRBJ1-2, with TRBD1 matching over 7 bases. This CDR3 is 14 amino acids long. Losses at the gene ends were 5 bases for V and 4 bases for J; bases not matched to a gene: 7. Germline CDR1 and CDR2: MNHEY and SMNVEV (reference sequence). In DNA, the CDR3 is TGTGCCAGCAGTGCCACCGGGACAGCCTATGGCTACACCTTC. Protein sequence: CASSATGTAYGYTF.

The V call is TRBV27, the J call TRBJ1-5; possibly TRBD1 for D (5 bases). V was clipped by 8 bases and J by 3 bases, with 17 bases between them. This CDR3 comprises 15 residues. The germline V gene has CDR1 MNHEY and CDR2 SMNVEV (reference sequence). This chain's CDR3 is CASGRPQGYNQPQHF. Written as DNA, the CDR3 is TGTGCCAGCGGGCGCCCCCAGGGATACAATCAGCCCCAGCATTTT.

The chain joins TRBV5-4 to TRBJ1-1; D unclear. The V gene lost 6 bases and the J gene lost 1 base, with 16 bases spanning the gap. From germline, CDR1 is SGHNT and CDR2 YYREEE (reference sequence). The CDR3 contains 15 residues. The DNA for the CDR3 is TGTGCCAGCAAGGAGGACGGAAGCCAGAACACTGAAGCTTTCTTT. Its translation is CASKEDGSQNTEAFF.

V usage is TRBV9 and J usage is TRBJ2-3, with unresolved D. V was shortened by 1 base and J by 2 bases, with 8 bases between the two germline ends. Germline CDR1 is SGDLS and CDR2 is YYNGEE. The CDR3 runs 14 residues. CDR3 loop: CASSVRVSTDTQYF. CDR3 nucleotide sequence: TGTGCCAGCAGCGTAAGGGTGTCCACAGATACGCAGTATTTT.

This clone occurred a few times. This chain joins TRBV19 and TRBJ2-2, with D perhaps matching TRBD1 (6 bases). The ends were cut back, 3 bases at V and 3 bases at J, with 11 bases in the middle. The CDR3 is 15 amino acids. Looked up from germline, CDR1 is LNHDA and CDR2 is SQIVND (reference sequence). CDR3: CASSIRGRDTGELFF. The CDR3 DNA is TGTGCCAGTAGTATCAGGGGCAGGGACACCGGGGAGCTGTTTTTT.

This clone was found once. CDR3 in DNA: TGTGCCAGCAGCGCAATAGCGGGCAAGGACTACAATGAGCAGTTCTTC. Amino acids: CASSAIAGKDYNEQFF. J is TRBJ2-1 and V is TRBV9; TRBD2 matches 7 bases. The CDR3 has 16 amino acids. Germline CDR1 SGDLS, CDR2 YYNGEE. V was pared by 3 bases and J by 3 bases, with 9 bases of the junction left unmatched.

V usage is TRBV5-1 and J usage is TRBJ2-3; D is unclear. The germline V gene has CDR1 SGHRS and CDR2 YFSETQ. V shed 2 bases and J shed 6 bases, with 13 bases lying between them. The CDR3 is 14 amino acids. CDR3 nucleotide sequence: TGCGCCAGCAGCTTCGGGCTACCTGGGGATACGCAGTATTTT. Amino acids: CASSFGLPGDTQYF.

This rearrangement joins TRBV4-1 to TRBJ1-2, with D perhaps TRBD1 (6 bases). Germline values: CDR1 MGHRA, CDR2 YSYEKL. The CDR3 is 15 amino acids. The ends were cut back, 0 bases at V and 3 bases at J, with 11 bases in the middle. CDR3 sequence: CASSQEMTGHYGYTF. The CDR3 coding sequence is TGCGCCAGCAGCCAAGAGATGACAGGCCACTATGGCTACACCTTC.

The J gene is TRBJ1-5, the V gene TRBV7-8; D is possibly TRBD1 (5 bases). The CDR3 has 15 residues. CDR1 and CDR2 from the germline V gene are SGHVS and FQNEAQ. Trimming cost V 1 base and J 3 bases, with 10 bases left between them. The CDR3: CASSLDQGANQPQHF. CDR3 coding DNA: TGTGCCAGCAGCTTAGATCAGGGTGCCAATCAGCCCCAGCATTTT.

The chain is built from TRBV10-2 and TRBJ2-3; D remains ambiguous. The CDR3 is made up of 12 amino acids. The V end lost 1 base, the J end lost 4 bases, and 3 bases lay between the germline ends. Germline lookup yields CDR1 WSHSY and CDR2 SAAADI. In DNA, the CDR3 is TGCGCCAGCAGTGAGTTCGCAGATACGCAGTATTTT. Its translation: CASSEFADTQYF.

On this clone: Mismatch with germline at one junction end may stem from a read error. The CDR3 loop is CASSTGYTEQFF. CDR3 nucleotides: TGTGCCAGTAGTACGGGGTACACTGAGCAGTTCTTC. The rearrangement uses TRBV19 and TRBJ2-1, with a possible D match to TRBD2 (5 bases). The CDR3 extends over 12 amino acids. CDR1 LNHDA and CDR2 SQIVND come from the germline V gene (reference sequence). The full variable domain, with the rest looked up from reference TRBV19 and TRBJ2-1, is DGGITQSPKYLFRKEGQNVTLSCEQNLNHDAMYWYRQDPGQGLRLIYYSQIVNDFQKGDIAEGYSVSREKKESFPLTVTSAQKNPTAFYLCASSTGYTEQFFGPGTRLTVL.

This chain connects TRBV5-1 to TRBJ1-3; perhaps TRBD1 as D (5 bases). The germline CDR1 and CDR2 sequences are SGHRS and YFSETQ. The CDR3 covers 15 residues. V was pared by 0 bases and J by 0 bases, with 7 bases between. For the CDR3, the DNA is TGCGCCAGCAGCTTGGGGGGCGCCTCTGGAAACACCATATATTTT. Amino acids: CASSLGGASGNTIYF.

This CDR3 is CASSVVGGTYNEQFF. CDR3 sequence (DNA): TGTGCCAGCAGCGTAGTCGGGGGAACCTACAATGAGCAGTTCTTC. The V call is TRBV9, the J call TRBJ2-1, with D possibly being TRBD2 (6 bases). This CDR3 region has 15 residues. V was trimmed by 0 bases and J by 2 bases, leaving 9 bases between them. In germline, CDR1 is SGDLS, CDR2 YYNGEE.

The chain couples TRBV6-5 to TRBJ1-5; D unclear. With 5 bases removed from V and 9 bases from J, the gap between germline ends came to 14 bases. Germline CDR1 and CDR2: MNHEY and SVGAGI. The CDR3 totals 13 residues. The CDR3 loop reads CASSPGVYRPQHF. The CDR3 region has the DNA TGTGCCAGCAGTCCCGGGGTTTATCGGCCCCAGCATTTT.

The J gene is TRBJ2-7, the V gene TRBV5-1; 13 nucleotides line up with TRBD2. The junction had 14 bases not matched to a gene; V was cut back by 4 bases and J by 7 bases. This CDR3 region has 17 residues. CDR1 is SGHRS and CDR2 is YFSETQ in the germline V gene. CDR3 sequence reads: CASSPLTGLAGEGEQYF. CDR3 DNA: TGCGCCAGCAGCCCCCTCACCGGACTAGCGGGAGAGGGGGAGCAGTACTTC.

The rearrangement links TRBV27 to TRBJ1-2; possible D gene TRBD1, 6 bases. This CDR3 has 13 residues. The V gene lost 3 bases and the J gene lost 10 bases, with 15 bases spanning the gap. Germline CDR1 is MNHEY and CDR2 is SMNVEV (reference sequence). CDR3 sequence: CASSFGREGVYTF. CDR3 coding DNA: TGTGCCAGCAGTTTTGGCAGGGAGGGGGTCTACACCTTC.

This clone was detected a few times. The chain carries TRBV7-9 and TRBJ1-2; no definite D call. V lost 5 bases to trimming and J lost 4 bases, with 11 bases between them. This CDR3 region has 13 residues. Germline-derived CDR1 and CDR2 are SEHNR and FQNEAQ (reference sequence). The CDR3 bases are TGTGCCAGCAGCACCCGATTGTTCTATGGCTACACCTTC. Translated: CASSTRLFYGYTF.

The count of this clone is one. The CDR3 nucleotides read TGTGCCATCACCTCCGGGACAGAATATGGCTACACCTTC. It codes for CAITSGTEYGYTF. This chain uses TRBV10-3 with TRBJ1-2; 7 bases agree with TRBD1. CDR3 length equals 13 residues. Germline V gives CDR1 ENHRY, CDR2 SYGVKD. V lost 7 bases and J lost 5; bases outside the gene matches: 7.

V and J are TRBV19 and TRBJ1-2; D call uncertain. Trimming shortened V by 3 bases and J by 4 bases, and 9 bases separated the two germline ends. This CDR3 has 13 amino acids. CDR1 is LNHDA and CDR2 is SQIVND in the germline V gene (reference sequence). Written as DNA, the CDR3 is TGTGCCAGTAGTATCAACGCCCGCTATGGCTACACCTTC. Protein: CASSINARYGYTF.

This clone was observed a single time. This sequence joins TRBV28 and TRBJ1-5; D might be TRBD1 (6 bases). The length of the CDR3 is 15 residues. V dropped 5 bases and J dropped 1 base, with 12 bases sitting between them. Looked up from germline, CDR1 is MDHEN and CDR2 is SYDVKM. The CDR3 spells CASSPDRQSNQPQHF. The CDR3 region has the DNA TGTGCCAGCAGTCCCGACAGGCAGAGCAATCAGCCCCAGCATTTT.